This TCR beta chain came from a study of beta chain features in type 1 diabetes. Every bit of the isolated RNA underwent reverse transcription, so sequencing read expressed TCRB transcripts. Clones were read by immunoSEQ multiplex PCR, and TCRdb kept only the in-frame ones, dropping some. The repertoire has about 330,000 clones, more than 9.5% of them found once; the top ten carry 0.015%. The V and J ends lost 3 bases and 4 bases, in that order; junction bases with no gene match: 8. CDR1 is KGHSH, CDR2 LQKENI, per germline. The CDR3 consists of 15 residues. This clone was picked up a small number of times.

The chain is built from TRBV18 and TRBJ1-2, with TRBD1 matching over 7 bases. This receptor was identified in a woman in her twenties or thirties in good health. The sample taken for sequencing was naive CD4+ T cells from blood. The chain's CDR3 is CASSPWDSRGYGYTF. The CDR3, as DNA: TGTGCCAGCTCACCCTGGGACAGTAGGGGCTATGGCTACACCTTC. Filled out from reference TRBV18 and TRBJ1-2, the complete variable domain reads NAGVMQNPRHLVRRRGQEARLRCSPMKGHSHVYWYRQLPEEGLKFMVYLQKENIIDESGMPKERFSAEFPKEGPSILRIQQVVRGDSAAYFCASSPWDSRGYGYTFGSGTRLTVV.